This is a list of T cell receptor beta chains from one sample in a study of blood T cell repertoires in COVID-19. Here immunoSEQ multiplex PCR was the method, and the copy in TCRdb shows in-frame clones only, minus some. In the table there are approximately 250,000 clones, about 83% of which are singletons. The sequenced sample was peripheral blood. These receptors were obtained from a man in his forties or fifties with acute or convalescent COVID-19. The CDR3 runs from the conserved cysteine through the conserved F or W. Fields, in order: J gene, V gene, CDR3 length, D gene, clone size, CDR3 DNA, CDR3 protein. D genes are given only for firm matches. Clone size appears in some rows only: once, few, many, or a class for an expanded clone.

TRBJ1-1,TRBV5-6,17,NA,NA,TGTGCCAGCAGCTCCCCCCGGCAGGGGTTAAGGGACACTGAAGCTTTCTTT,CASSSPRQGLRDTEAFF
TRBJ1-1,TRBV5-1,14,NA,NA,TGCGCCAGCAGCTTCCAGGGGTCGGGTACTGAAGCTTTCTTT,CASSFQGSGTEAFF
TRBJ2-1,TRBV7-6,16,NA,NA,TGTGCCAGCAGCTTATTAGCGGAGATAACTACAACTGAGCAGTTCTTC,CASSLLAEITTTEQFF
TRBJ2-3,TRBV7-9,16,TRBD2,once,TGTGCCAGCACCGGTATCCGGACTAGCGGCACAGATACGCAGTATTTT,CASTGIRTSGTDTQYF
TRBJ1-2,TRBV7-9,18,NA,NA,TGTGCCAGCAGCTTAATTTTCTTATCGGGGTTGGGAGATGGTGGCTACACCTTC,CASSLIFLSGLGDGGYTF
TRBJ1-2,TRBV14,15,NA,NA,TGTGCCAGCAGCCAAGGTAGAAACTGGGCCTATGGCTACACCTTC,CASSQGRNWAYGYTF
TRBJ2-7,TRBV7-9,15,TRBD1,NA,TGTGCCAGCAGCGCGACGGGACAGGGAACCTACGAGCAGTACTTC,CASSATGQGTYEQYF
TRBJ2-5,TRBV27,14,TRBD2,NA,TGTGCCAGCAGTTCGGGGGGGGGTGAAGGGACCCAGTACTTC,CASSSGGGEGTQYF
TRBJ1-5,TRBV6-5,15,NA,NA,TGTGCCAGCAGTTTCGACTGGAGACCCGATCAGCCCCAGCATTTT,CASSFDWRPDQPQHF
TRBJ1-6,TRBV11-2,16,TRBD1,NA,TGTGCCAGCAGCCCGTTTGCCCCTGGACAGGGGGGATTCCTCCACTTT,CASSPFAPGQGGFLHF
TRBJ2-2,TRBV18,16,TRBD1,NA,TGTGCCAGCTCAGAACAGCGGACAGGCGGGACCGGGGAGCTGTTTTTT,CASSEQRTGGTGELFF
TRBJ1-2,TRBV5-1,14,TRBD1,once,TGCGCCAGCAGCTTGGGGGACAGGACCTATGGCTACACCTTC,CASSLGDRTYGYTF
TRBJ2-1,TRBV6-5,15,NA,NA,TGTGCCAGCAGTTCTACCGGGACACCGTACAATGAGCAGTTCTTC,CASSSTGTPYNEQFF
TRBJ1-5,TRBV9,15,NA,NA,TGTGCCAGCAGCGTAGGGGCAGAGGAGGGCCAGCCCCAGCATTTT,CASSVGAEEGQPQHF
TRBJ2-7,TRBV15,16,TRBD1,NA,TGTGCCACCAGCAGGGAAGACTGGACAGGGGTCAGGGAGCAGTACTTC,CATSREDWTGVREQYF
TRBJ2-2,TRBV7-9,15,TRBD2,NA,TGTGCCAGCAGCTTAGGCGCGGGAGTCACCGGGGAGCTGTTTTTT,CASSLGAGVTGELFF
TRBJ1-1,TRBV19,14,TRBD1,NA,TGTGCCAGTAGTGTCGGACAGGGGAACACTGAAGCTTTCTTT,CASSVGQGNTEAFF
TRBJ2-1,TRBV5-1,13,NA,NA,TGCGTCAGTTCGGTGAGGGAGGCGGGGGAGCAGTTCTTC,CVSSVREAGEQFF
TRBJ1-1,TRBV5-1,13,NA,NA,TGCGCCAGCAGCCTTACAGGCGACAGTGAAGCTTTCTTT,CASSLTGDSEAFF
TRBJ2-1,TRBV11-2,15,NA,NA,TGTGCCAGCAGCTTAGAGCCGGGCTCCTACAATGAGCAGTTCTTC,CASSLEPGSYNEQFF
TRBJ2-7,TRBV7-9,13,NA,NA,TGTGCCAGCAGCGCCCGGGACACCTACGAGCAGTACTTC,CASSARDTYEQYF
TRBJ2-1,TRBV3-1/TRBV3-2,15,TRBD2,NA,TGTGCCAGCAGCCGTCGACTAGCGGGGTACAATGAGCAGTTCTTC,CASSRRLAGYNEQFF
TRBJ1-6,TRBV4-1,15,TRBD1,NA,TGCGCCAGCAGGGGGACAGTGGGGTCCAGTTCACCCCTCCACTTT,CASRGTVGSSSPLHF
TRBJ1-1,TRBV25-1,13,NA,NA,TGTGCCAGTAAACAGGGACAGAACACTGAAGCTTTCTTT,CASKQGQNTEAFF
TRBJ2-1,TRBV19,16,TRBD2,NA,TGTGCCAGTAGTCGACTAGCGGGGGGCCTATACAATGAGCAGTTCTTC,CASSRLAGGLYNEQFF
TRBJ2-7,TRBV11-3,15,TRBD2,NA,TGTGCCAGCAGCCCGGGGACTAGCGGGAAGTACGAGCAGTACTTC,CASSPGTSGKYEQYF
TRBJ2-3,TRBV18,13,NA,NA,TGTGCCAGCTCACCCACAAGCACAGATACGCAGTATTTT,CASSPTSTDTQYF
TRBJ1-1,TRBV19,14,NA,NA,TGTGCCAGTAGGCCGACACAGGGGAACACTGAAGCTTTCTTT,CASRPTQGNTEAFF
TRBJ1-5,TRBV7-9,16,NA,NA,TGTGCCAGCAGCTTAGCGGGCGGGGGCGGCAATCAGCCCCAGCATTTT,CASSLAGGGGNQPQHF
TRBJ1-2,TRBV5-1,14,TRBD1,NA,TGCGCCAGCAGCTTAGCAGGGGGCAGCTATGGCTACACCTTC,CASSLAGGSYGYTF
TRBJ2-1,TRBV19,11,NA,NA,TGTGCCAGTCGAGGGTACGATGAGCAGTTCTTC,CASRGYDEQFF
TRBJ2-7,TRBV11-1,15,TRBD2,once,TGTGCCAGCAGCTTGCTAGCGGGTAAAGACTACGAGCAGTACTTC,CASSLLAGKDYEQYF
TRBJ2-3,TRBV6-1,16,NA,NA,TGTGCCAGCAGTGAAGCGACACCACATGTCACAGATACGCAGTATTTT,CASSEATPHVTDTQYF
TRBJ2-7,TRBV6-5,15,NA,NA,TGTGCCAGCAGAGGACGGGGTGCCCCCCCCTACGAGCAGTACTTC,CASRGRGAPPYEQYF
TRBJ2-3,TRBV7-2,16,TRBD2,once,TGTGCCAGCGCCCACAGGCCAGCGGGGGGAGGAGATACGCAGTATTTT,CASAHRPAGGGDTQYF
TRBJ2-7,TRBV12-5,22,TRBD2,NA,TGTGCTAGTGGTGCCCGGGACACCAGATCCCTAGCGGGAGCCCAAAGGGAAAACGAGCAGTACTTC,CASGARDTRSLAGAQRENEQYF
TRBJ2-1,TRBV27,17,TRBD2,NA,TGTGCCAGCAGTTTCCTCATTACTAGCGGGGGGGCCGATGAGCAGTTCTTC,CASSFLITSGGADEQFF
TRBJ2-1,TRBV5-1,18,TRBD2,NA,TGCGCCAGCAGCTTGATAGGACTAGCGGGAAGTTCCTACAATGAGCAGTTCTTC,CASSLIGLAGSSYNEQFF
TRBJ2-1,TRBV28,12,NA,NA,TGTGCCAGCAGTTTACTCAACACGGAGCAGTTCTTC,CASSLLNTEQFF
TRBJ1-4,TRBV4-1,16,NA,NA,TGCGCCAGCAGCCAAGGGGAGCCCGGGAGACTCGAAAAACTGTTTTTT,CASSQGEPGRLEKLFF